Reported below is one TCR beta chain. The CDR3 is 15 amino acids. This record belongs to a study of response to subunit inactivated influenza vaccine. MiXCR was run by TCRdb on the RT-PCR reads, yielding one entry per CDR3 protein. This sample has roughly 540,000 distinct CDR3 sequences, with 20% to 25% found just once. These data were likewise used in another study, on T cells expressing NK-cell markers. Per that paper: UMI-tagged 5'RACE template switching yielded the TCR beta cDNA.

Sequenced here: CD4+ T cells sorted from PBMCs, sampled approximately 12 days after vaccination. This TCR came from a man over 45 who received an inactivated influenza vaccine. This sequence joins TRBV21-1 and TRBJ2-1. TRBV21-1 is a pseudogene. CDR3 loop: CASSKVRAAHNEQFF. CDR3 nucleotides: TGTGCCAGCAGCAAAGTTCGCGCGGCTCACAATGAGCAGTTCTTC.